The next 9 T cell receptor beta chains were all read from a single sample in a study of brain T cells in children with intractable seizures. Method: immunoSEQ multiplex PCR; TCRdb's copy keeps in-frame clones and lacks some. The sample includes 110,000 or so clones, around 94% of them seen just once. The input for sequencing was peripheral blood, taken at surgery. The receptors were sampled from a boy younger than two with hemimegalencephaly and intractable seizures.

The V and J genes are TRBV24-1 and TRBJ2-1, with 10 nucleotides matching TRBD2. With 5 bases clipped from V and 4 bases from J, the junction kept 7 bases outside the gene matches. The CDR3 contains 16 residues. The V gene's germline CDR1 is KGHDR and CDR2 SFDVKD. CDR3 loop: CATSASLAGEYNEQFF. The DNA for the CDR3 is TGTGCCACCAGTGCCAGCCTAGCGGGAGAGTACAATGAGCAGTTCTTC.

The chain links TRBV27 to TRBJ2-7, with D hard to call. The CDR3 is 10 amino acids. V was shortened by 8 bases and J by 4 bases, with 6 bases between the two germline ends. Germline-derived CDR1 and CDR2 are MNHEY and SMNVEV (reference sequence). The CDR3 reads CASGDYEQYF. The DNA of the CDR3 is TGTGCCAGCGGTGATTACGAGCAGTACTTC.

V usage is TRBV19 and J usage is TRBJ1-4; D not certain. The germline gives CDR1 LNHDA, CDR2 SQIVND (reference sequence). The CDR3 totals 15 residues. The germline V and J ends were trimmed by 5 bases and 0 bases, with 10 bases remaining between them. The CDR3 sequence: CASSEDGATNEKLFF. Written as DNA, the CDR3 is TGTGCCAGTAGTGAAGACGGTGCAACTAATGAAAAACTGTTTTTT.

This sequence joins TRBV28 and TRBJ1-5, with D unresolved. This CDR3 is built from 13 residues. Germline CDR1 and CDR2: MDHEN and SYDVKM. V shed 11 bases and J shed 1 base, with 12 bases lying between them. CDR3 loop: CAARGFSNQPQHF. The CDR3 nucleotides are TGTGCCGCTCGGGGTTTCAGCAATCAGCCCCAGCATTTT.

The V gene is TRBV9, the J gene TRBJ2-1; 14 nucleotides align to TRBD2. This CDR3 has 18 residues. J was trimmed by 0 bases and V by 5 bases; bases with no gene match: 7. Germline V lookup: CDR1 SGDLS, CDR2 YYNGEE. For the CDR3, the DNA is TGTGCCAGCAGTACTGGACTAGCGGGAGGTAGCTCCTACAATGAGCAGTTCTTC. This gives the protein CASSTGLAGGSSYNEQFF. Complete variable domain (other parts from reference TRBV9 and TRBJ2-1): DSGVTQTPKHLITATGQRVTLRCSPRSGDLSVYWYQQSLDQGLQFLIQYYNGEERAKGNILERFSAQQFPDLHSELNLSSLELGDSALYFCASSTGLAGGSSYNEQFFGPGTRLTVL.

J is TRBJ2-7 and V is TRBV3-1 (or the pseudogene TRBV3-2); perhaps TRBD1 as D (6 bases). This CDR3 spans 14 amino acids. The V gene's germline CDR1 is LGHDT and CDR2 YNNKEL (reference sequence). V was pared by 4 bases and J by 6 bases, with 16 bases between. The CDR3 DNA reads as TGTGCCAGCAGCCTCCAGGGGCCCACCGGCGAGCAGTACTTC. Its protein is CASSLQGPTGEQYF.

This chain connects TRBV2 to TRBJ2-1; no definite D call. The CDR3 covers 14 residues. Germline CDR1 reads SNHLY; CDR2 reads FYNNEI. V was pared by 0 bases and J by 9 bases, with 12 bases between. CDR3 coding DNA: TGTGCCAGCAGTGAAGCGCAAAGGAAGGGTGAGCAGTTCTTC. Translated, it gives CASSEAQRKGEQFF.

CDR3 loop: CATSRGGALYAYSNQPQHF. The CDR3 nucleotides read TGTGCCACCAGCAGAGGTGGCGCACTCTACGCCTATAGCAATCAGCCCCAGCATTTT. The V call is TRBV15, the J call TRBJ1-5; D unresolved. This CDR3 region has 19 residues. Trimming stripped 1 base from V and 0 bases from J, with 19 bases between. Looked up from germline, CDR1 is LNHNV and CDR2 is YYDKDF (reference sequence).

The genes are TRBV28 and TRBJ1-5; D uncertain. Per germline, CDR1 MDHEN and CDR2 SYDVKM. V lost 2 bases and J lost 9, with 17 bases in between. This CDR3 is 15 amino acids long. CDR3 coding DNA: TGTGCCAGCAGTTTAAGTCCCATCCGCCGGGGGCCCCAGCATTTT. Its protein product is CASSLSPIRRGPQHF. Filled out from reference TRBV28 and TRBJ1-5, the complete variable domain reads DVKVTQSSRYLVKRTGEKVFLECVQDMDHENMFWYRQDPGLGLRLIYFSYDVKMKEKGDIPEGYSVSREKKERFSLILESASTNQTSMYLCASSLSPIRRGPQHFGDGTRLSIL.